This paragraph reports one T cell receptor (beta chain). Which antigen it targets is not known. No base quality values were provided; no much bigger clone lies one nucleotide off. Participants in the prospective study were aged about 18 to 100 years, lived in 24 United States geographic areas, and enrolled through a virtual design. Cohort assignment in the prospective study relied on participant-reported clinical history from a screening survey and a study questionnaire. Recovered participants in ImmuneRACE Cohort 3 were defined as having two consecutive negative NP/OP PCR tests, clearance from a healthcare professional, or resolution of symptoms. In the prospective study, whole blood, serum and a nasopharyngeal or oropharyngeal swab were collected from each participant by mobile phlebotomists. Additional blood draws and questionnaires over an approximately 2-month period could optionally be provided by prospective study participants. Blood samples from the prospective study were shipped frozen or at room temperature prior to DNA extraction.

This sample is drawn from a study of blood T cell repertoires in COVID-19 (dated by TCRdb to 2018 to 2021). With regard to the full study: Samples covering the acute and convalescent phases of COVID-19 were provided by collaborators in the United States, Italy and Spain. The prospective study material was composed of cDNA or gDNA derived from T cells, B-cell-depleted T cells, or PBMCs. The dataset comprised deeply sampled blood TCRbeta repertoires from subjects exposed to, actively infected with, or recovered from COVID-19. The repertoires were released in a freely available public database intended as a resource for research on the immune response to SARS-CoV-2. Samples came from the ongoing ImmuneRACE study (first 160 participants) plus 1,254 subjects from 6 global collaborators. Nearly every sample came with metadata listing a de-identified subject ID, COVID-19 status, age in years and sex. Where available, HLA class I and class II types were taken from metadata supplied by the sample provider and were not determined by assay-based typing.

TCRbeta CDR3 regions were amplified from genomic DNA by means of the immunoSEQ Assay, a bias-controlled multiplex PCR. In the original analysis: Within the assay, amplification of reference gene primers was used to estimate how many nucleated cells each sample contained. Sequence reads were collapsed and filtered to measure the absolute abundance of every unique TCRbeta CDR3 rearrangement. For each sample, productive Simpson clonality was calculated by taking the square root of Simpson's diversity index across productive rearrangements. In its TCRdb copy, this immuneACCESS table keeps in-frame sequences only and misses some clones. Where compared with another copy, unresolved V genes explain less than half of these, and the others have no known cause. The DNA was the basis for D and trimming; V, J and clone size are from that table. This sample is represented by about 240,000 clones; around 89% of them were singletons. The ten largest clones capture 3.5% to 5% of the sample.

The paper as a whole reports these results and caveats: The quantity of clinical and demographic metadata differed by source and by participant and was supplied without curation.

The CDR3, from cysteine to phenylalanine, totals 12 residues. Here the CDR3 DNA is all that survives: 36 bases in frame from base 1. Between the V and J ends, shortened by 7 bases and 4 bases respectively, the junction contains 8 bases. Sequencing was done on a sample of PBMCs or T cells enriched from blood (not recorded which). This chain is built from TRBV12-3 or TRBV12-4 and TRBJ1-3, with the D gene call left open. This TCR came from a woman aged 30 to 39 who had recovered from COVID-19. The nucleotide sequence reads TGTGCCAGCAAATCGGGAGGAAACACCATATATTTT. Translation gives CASKSGGNTIYF.